This paragraph reports one T cell receptor (beta chain). The source of the sample is a study of blood T cell repertoires in COVID-19. Study summary: From the United States, Italy and Spain came samples of acute and convalescent COVID-19.

Trimming took off 5 bases at V and 0 bases at J, with 14 bases between the two ends. There are 16 residues in the CDR3. Germline CDR1 reads LNHDA; CDR2 reads SQIVND (reference sequence). The protocol was immunoSEQ multiplex PCR, while the TCRdb copy is restricted to in-frame clones and leaves out a portion. Among 100,000 to 150,000 clones listed, approximately 83% were seen once. This receptor was obtained from a man at least 80 years old with active or convalescent COVID-19. The source material was peripheral blood. V gene TRBV19 combines with J gene TRBJ1-3, with D perhaps matching TRBD1 (5 bases). The CDR3 reads CASSYRITDSGNTIYF. The CDR3 DNA is TGTGCCAGTAGTTACAGGATCACGGACTCTGGAAACACCATATATTTT.